This TCR beta chain was obtained from a study of blood T cell repertoires in COVID-19. Turning to the study itself: Samples came from the United States, Italy and Spain, spanning acute and convalescent COVID-19. T cells, B-cell-depleted T cells, or PBMCs supplied cDNA or gDNA.

Original methodology: For nucleated cells, counts were estimated from reference gene primer amplification. The repertoire was sequenced with immunoSEQ multiplex PCR; TCRdb's copy has only in-frame clones and lacks some. The V and J calls and the clone size are those of that table, but D and trimming were determined from the DNA. Of around 37,000 clones listed, approximately 86% are singletons. The CDR3 contains 11 residues. The germline gives CDR1 PRHDT, CDR2 FYEKMQ (reference sequence). V was pared by 5 bases and J by 9 bases, with 8 bases between. J is TRBJ2-1 and V is TRBV13, with D perhaps matching TRBD2 (5 bases). The TCR was taken from a man between 60 and 75 years old with acute or convalescent COVID-19. Sequencing input: peripheral blood. CDR3 DNA: TGTGCCAGCAGCGAAGCGGTTGAGCAGTTCTTC. This codes for CASSEAVEQFF.